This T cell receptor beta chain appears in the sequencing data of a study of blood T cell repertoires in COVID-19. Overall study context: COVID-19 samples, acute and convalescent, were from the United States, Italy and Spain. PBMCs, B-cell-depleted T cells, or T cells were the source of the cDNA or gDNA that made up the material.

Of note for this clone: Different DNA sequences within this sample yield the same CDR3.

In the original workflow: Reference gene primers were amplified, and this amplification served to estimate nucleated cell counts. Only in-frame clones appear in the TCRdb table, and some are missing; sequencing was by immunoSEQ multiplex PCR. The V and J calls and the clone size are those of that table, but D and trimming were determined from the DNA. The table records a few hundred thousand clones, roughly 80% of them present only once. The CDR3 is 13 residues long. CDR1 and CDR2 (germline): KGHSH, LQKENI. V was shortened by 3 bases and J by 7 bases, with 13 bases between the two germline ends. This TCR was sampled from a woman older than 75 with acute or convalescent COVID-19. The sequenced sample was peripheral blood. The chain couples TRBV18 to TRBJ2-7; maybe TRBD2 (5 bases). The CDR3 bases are TGTGCCAGCTCACCGGGAAGAGACTATGAGCAGTACTTC. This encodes CASSPGRDYEQYF. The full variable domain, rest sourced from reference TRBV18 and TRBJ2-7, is NAGVMQNPRHLVRRRGQEARLRCSPMKGHSHVYWYRQLPEEGLKFMVYLQKENIIDESGMPKERFSAEFPKEGPSILRIQQVVRGDSAAYFCASSPGRDYEQYFGPGTRLTVT.